This T cell receptor beta chain was found in a study of T cell responses to AZD1222 COVID-19 vaccine. Looking at the study overall: Pooling was applied to second doses at about 4 or about 12 weeks. Whole-study findings and limits: Increases in Spike-specific TCR breadth and depth were seen after two AZD1222 doses.

Germline V gives CDR1 SNHLY, CDR2 FYNNEI. The CDR3 consists of 15 residues. V lost 3 bases to trimming and J lost 7 bases; unmatched junction nucleotides: 7. In the case of this clone: Its cognate antigen is unknown.

Clones were sequenced by immunoSEQ multiplex PCR, and TCRdb holds only the in-frame ones, with some missing. This table holds roughly 130,000 clones, just over 85% found once. This sequence joins TRBV2 and TRBJ2-1, with 9 bases identical to TRBD2. This clonotype was sampled from an adult in good health. The sequenced sample was peripheral blood, obtained on day 0 of AZD1222 vaccination. The CDR3 is CASSDGDSGRNEQFF. The CDR3 DNA follows: TGTGCCAGCAGTGACGGGGATAGCGGGAGAAATGAGCAGTTCTTC.